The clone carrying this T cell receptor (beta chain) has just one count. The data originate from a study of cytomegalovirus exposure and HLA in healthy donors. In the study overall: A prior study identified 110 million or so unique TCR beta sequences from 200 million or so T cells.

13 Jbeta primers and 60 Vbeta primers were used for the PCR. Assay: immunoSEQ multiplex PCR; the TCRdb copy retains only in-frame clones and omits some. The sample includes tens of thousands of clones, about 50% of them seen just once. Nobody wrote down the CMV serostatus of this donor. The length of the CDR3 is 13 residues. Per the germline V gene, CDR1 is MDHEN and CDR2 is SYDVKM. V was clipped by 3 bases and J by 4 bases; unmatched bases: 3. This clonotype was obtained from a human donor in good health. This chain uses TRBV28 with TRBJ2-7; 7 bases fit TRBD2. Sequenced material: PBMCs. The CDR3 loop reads CASSFSSGYEQYF. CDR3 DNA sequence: TGTGCCAGCAGTTTTTCTAGCGGTTACGAGCAGTACTTC. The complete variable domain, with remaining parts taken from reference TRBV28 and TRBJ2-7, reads DVKVTQSSRYLVKRTGEKVFLECVQDMDHENMFWYRQDPGLGLRLIYFSYDVKMKEKGDIPEGYSVSREKKERFSLILESASTNQTSMYLCASSFSSGYEQYFGPGTRLTVT.